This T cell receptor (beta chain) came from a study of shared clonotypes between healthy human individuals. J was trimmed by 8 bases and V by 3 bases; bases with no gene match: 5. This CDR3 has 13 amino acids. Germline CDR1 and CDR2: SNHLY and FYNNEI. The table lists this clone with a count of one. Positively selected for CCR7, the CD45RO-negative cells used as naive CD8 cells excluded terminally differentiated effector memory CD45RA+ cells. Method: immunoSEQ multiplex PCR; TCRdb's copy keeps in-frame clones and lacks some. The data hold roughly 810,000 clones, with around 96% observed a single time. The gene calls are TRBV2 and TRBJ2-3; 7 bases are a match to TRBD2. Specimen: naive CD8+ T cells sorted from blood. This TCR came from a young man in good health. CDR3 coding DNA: TGTGCCAGCAGTGACCCTTCTAGCGGTACGCAGTATTTT. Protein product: CASSDPSSGTQYF.